This TCR beta chain was documented in a study of blood T cell repertoires in COVID-19. Study background: The study drew acute and convalescent COVID-19 samples from the United States, Italy and Spain.

The CDR3 is made up of 15 amino acids. V dropped 5 bases and J dropped 1; count of bases not matched to a gene: 8. The germline V gene has CDR1 SGHRS and CDR2 YFSETQ. Sequencing was performed with immunoSEQ multiplex PCR; in TCRdb, only in-frame clones are kept and a portion is missing. This table holds 200,000 to 300,000 clones, roughly 90% found once. Sequencing was done on a sample of peripheral blood. The receptor was isolated from a human donor in a cohort sampled during active COVID-19. This chain joins TRBV5-1 and TRBJ2-7; 8 bases line up with TRBD2. The CDR3 DNA follows: TGCGCCAGCAGGCGGGAGGCCCATGGGTCCTACGAGCAGTACTTC. It specifies CASRREAHGSYEQYF.